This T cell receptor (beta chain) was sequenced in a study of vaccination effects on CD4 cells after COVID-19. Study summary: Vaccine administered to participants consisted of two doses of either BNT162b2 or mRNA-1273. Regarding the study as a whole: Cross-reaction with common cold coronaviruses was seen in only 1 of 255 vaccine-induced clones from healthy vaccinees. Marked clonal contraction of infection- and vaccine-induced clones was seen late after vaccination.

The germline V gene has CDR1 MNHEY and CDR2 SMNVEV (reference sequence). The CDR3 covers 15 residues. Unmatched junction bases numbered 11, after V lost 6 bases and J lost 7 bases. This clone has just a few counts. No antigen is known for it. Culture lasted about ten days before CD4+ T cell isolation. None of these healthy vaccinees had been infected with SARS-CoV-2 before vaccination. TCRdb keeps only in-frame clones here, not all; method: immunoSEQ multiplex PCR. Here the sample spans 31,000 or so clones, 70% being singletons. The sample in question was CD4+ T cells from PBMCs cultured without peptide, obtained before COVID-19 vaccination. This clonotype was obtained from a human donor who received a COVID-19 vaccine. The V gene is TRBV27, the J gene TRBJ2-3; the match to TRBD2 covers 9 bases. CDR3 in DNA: TGTGCCAGCAGCCTCGGCAGCGGGGGGTCAAATACGCAGTATTTT. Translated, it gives CASSLGSGGSNTQYF.